A selection of T cell receptor beta chains follows, all from one sample in a study of T-cell memory formation after mild COVID-19. MiXCR, applied by TCRdb to the 5' RACE reads, yields one record per CDR3 protein. The sample shows about 430,000 distinct CDR3 sequences, 20% to 25% of them seen only once. Specimen: PBMCs or a T cell subset sorted from them (not recorded which). The receptors were gathered from an adult woman who had mild COVID-19 (a few samples of this study predate the infection). Cell type and time point are not known. CDR3s include the opening cysteine and the closing phenylalanine or tryptophan. A D gene is named only where the DNA matches it firmly. Only part of the rows carry a size: once, few, many, or a class if the clone is expanded.

few	TRBV11-2	TRBJ2-4	TRBD1	TGTGCCAGCAGCTTGACAGGGGGCGCGTCCAAAAACATTCAGTACTTC	CASSLTGGASKNIQYF
few	TRBV20-1	TRBJ1-2	.	TGCAGTGCTAGGACGACACAACTTAACTATGGCTACACCTTC	CSARTTQLNYGYTF
few	TRBV6-2/TRBV6-3	TRBJ2-1	TRBD1	TGTGCCAGCAGTTACTCGGAGTATCGACAGGGCCCCTACAATGAGCAGTTCTTC	CASSYSEYRQGPYNEQFF
few	TRBV12-3/TRBV12-4	TRBJ2-1	.	TGTGCCAGCAGTCACCTAGCGCATTCCTACAATGAGCAGTTCTTC	CASSHLAHSYNEQFF
.	TRBV5-1	TRBJ2-1	.	TGCGCCAGCAGCTTGGGCACCGGGACTTATTACAATGAGCAGTTCTTC	CASSLGTGTYYNEQFF
.	TRBV29-1	TRBJ1-2	.	TGCAGCGTCCCGGGCCCCTTCAACTCCCGCTATGGCTACACCTTC	CSVPGPFNSRYGYTF
few	TRBV7-6	TRBJ2-3	TRBD2	TGTGCCAGCAGCTTGTCTAGCGGGGGTTCAGATACGCAGTATTTT	CASSLSSGGSDTQYF
few	TRBV30	TRBJ2-1	.	TGTGCCTGGGCTCAGTCGACTAGTATTGAGCAGTTCTTC	CAWAQSTSIEQFF
.	TRBV20-1	TRBJ2-7	TRBD1	TGCAGTGCTAGAGGATCTCAGAAACCGGGACAGGGGTACTACGAGCAGTACTTC	CSARGSQKPGQGYYEQYF
many	TRBV5-1	TRBJ2-1	.	TGCGCCAGCAGCCTCCTTCCAATGAGGGAAAATGAGCAGTTCTTC	CASSLLPMRENEQFF
few	TRBV9	TRBJ2-1	TRBD2	TGTGCCAGCAGCGTAACTAGCGGGGGGGCCTACAATGAGCAGTTCTTC	CASSVTSGGAYNEQFF